This T cell receptor (beta chain) was documented in a study of blood T cell repertoires in COVID-19. Study as a whole: Samples taken during acute and convalescent COVID-19 were collected in the United States, Italy and Spain. Sample material is recorded as cDNA or gDNA derived from T cells, B-cell-depleted T cells, or PBMCs.

The CDR3 covers 14 residues. V shed 5 bases and J shed 5 bases, with 16 bases lying between them. In germline, CDR1 is SGHRS, CDR2 YFSETQ. In the authors' methods: Quantification of nucleated cells was approximated via reference gene primer amplification. Method: immunoSEQ multiplex PCR; TCRdb's copy keeps in-frame clones and lacks some. That table furnishes V, J and clone size, whereas the DNA furnished D and trimming. The table lists around 42,000 clones, about four fifths of them singletons, with about 2.8% in the top ten. The TCR was taken from a woman aged 55-69 years with acute or convalescent COVID-19. The sequenced sample consisted of peripheral blood. The V gene is TRBV5-1, the J gene TRBJ2-5; TRBD2 might be the D (6 bases). The CDR3 nucleotides read TGCGCCAGCAGGAGGGGAGGATGGCGGGAGACCCAGTACTTC. Translation gives CASRRGGWRETQYF.